The sequence of this T cell receptor (beta chain) was determined in a study of shared clonotypes between healthy human individuals. This clone was recorded many times. Sequenced by immunoSEQ multiplex PCR; TCRdb stores in-frame clones only, minus some. The sample includes around 1,000,000 clones, roughly 77% of them seen just once. CDR1 is SGHRS, CDR2 YFSETQ, per germline. The V and J ends lost 9 bases and 5 bases respectively, with 14 bases between them. This CDR3 has 13 amino acids. Sequenced material: memory CD4+ T cells from PBMCs. The sample's subset: CD45RA-negative fraction. The chain has TRBV5-1 and TRBJ1-4, with D possibly being TRBD1 (5 bases). This TCR derives from a man younger than 30 in good health. Some clones in this sample may be carry-over from other donors' samples. CDR3 region: CATRAGPNEKLFF. The CDR3 region has the DNA TGCGCCACCAGGGCAGGGCCAAATGAAAAACTGTTTTTT.